Below are 18 T cell receptor beta chains sequenced from a single sample in a study of T cell responses to AZD1222 COVID-19 vaccine. The repertoire was sequenced with immunoSEQ multiplex PCR; TCRdb's copy has only in-frame clones and lacks some. The table lists 150,000 to 200,000 clones, 94% of them singletons. The material was peripheral blood, obtained on day 0 of AZD1222 vaccination. These receptors were obtained from an adult in good health.

The genes are TRBV27 and TRBJ2-5; possible D gene TRBD2, 6 bases. V was pared by 3 bases and J by 2 bases, with 10 bases between. The CDR3 runs 14 residues. Germline lookup yields CDR1 MNHEY and CDR2 SMNVEV (reference sequence). CDR3 region: CASSFGGAQETQYF. In nucleotides, the CDR3 is TGTGCCAGCAGTTTCGGAGGGGCTCAAGAGACCCAGTACTTC.

The V and J genes are TRBV7-9 and TRBJ1-1; possibly TRBD1 for D (6 bases). V lost 5 bases to trimming and J lost 1 base, with 11 bases between them. In germline, CDR1 is SEHNR, CDR2 FQNEAQ (reference sequence). The CDR3 has 14 amino acids. Here the CDR3 reads CASSRGQKNTEAFF. CDR3 DNA sequence: TGTGCCAGCAGCCGGGGACAAAAGAACACTGAAGCTTTCTTT.

V is TRBV14 and J is TRBJ2-1, with D possibly matching TRBD2 (6 bases). The CDR3 length is 12 residues. Germline lookup yields CDR1 SGHDN and CDR2 FVKESK. The V end lost 1 base, the J end lost 10 bases, and 8 bases lay between the germline ends. CDR3 nucleotides: TGTGCCAGCAGCCAAGTCCTAGCGGAGCAGTTCTTC. Translating it yields CASSQVLAEQFF.

The rearrangement links TRBV9 to TRBJ2-4; D possibly matches TRBD1 or TRBD2 (8 bases each). V lost 0 bases and J lost 3, with 19 bases in between. The CDR3 sequence is 18 residues long. Germline loops: CDR1 SGDLS, CDR2 YYNGEE. In DNA, the CDR3 is TGTGCCAGCAGCGTAGGTTCGGGAGGGGACAGGAACAAAAACATTCAGTACTTC. It specifies CASSVGSGGDRNKNIQYF.

The rearrangement uses TRBV19 and TRBJ1-1, with D tentatively TRBD1 (5 bases). Germline V gene lookup returns CDR1 LNHDA and CDR2 SQIVND (reference sequence). Trimming shortened V by 3 bases and J by 4 bases, and 15 bases separated the two germline ends. The CDR3 loop spans 15 amino acids. CDR3: CASSIFLGVSTEAFF. The CDR3 region has the DNA TGTGCCAGTAGTATTTTTTTAGGGGTGAGCACTGAAGCTTTCTTT.

The V and J genes are TRBV30 and TRBJ1-1, with TRBD1 as a possible D gene (5 bases). Germline V gene data show CDR1 as GTSNPN and CDR2 as SVGIG (reference sequence). The CDR3 runs to 12 residues. The V end lost 3 bases, the J end lost 8 bases, and 13 bases lay between the germline ends. CDR3 in amino acids: CAWSLGRGEAFF. The CDR3 DNA follows: TGTGCCTGGAGCCTAGGGAGGGGAGAAGCTTTCTTT. Based on the CDR3 plus reference TRBV30 and TRBJ1-1, the full variable domain is SQTIHQWPATLVQPVGSPLSLECTVEGTSNPNLYWYRQAAGRGLQLLFYSVGIGQISSEVPQNLSASRPQDRQFILSSKKLLLSDSGFYLCAWSLGRGEAFFGQGTRLTVV.

The rearrangement joins TRBV30 to TRBJ1-3; maybe TRBD1 (5 bases). CDR3 length: 15 residues. V lost 3 bases and J lost 2, with 14 bases in between. CDR1 and CDR2 from the germline V gene are GTSNPN and SVGIG (reference sequence). The CDR3 here is CAWSLGGFAGNTIYF. The CDR3 DNA is TGTGCCTGGAGCCTTGGGGGGTTTGCTGGAAACACCATATATTTT.

This rearrangement joins TRBV7-8 to TRBJ2-7; 11 bases line up with TRBD2. Germline-derived CDR1 and CDR2 are SGHVS and FQNEAQ. The CDR3 loop spans 16 amino acids. The ends lost 5 bases at V and 0 bases at J; junction bases unmatched: 6. DNA for the CDR3: TGTGCCAGCAGCCTCCTAGCGGGAGGCCTCTCCTACGAGCAGTACTTC. Translated: CASSLLAGGLSYEQYF.

The chain combines TRBV3-1 (or the pseudogene TRBV3-2) with TRBJ1-6; D gene uncertain. CDR3 length equals 15 residues. V lost 0 bases, J lost 7 bases, and 10 bases lay in between. The germline gives CDR1 LGHDT, CDR2 YNNKEL (reference sequence). The CDR3 bases are TGTGCCAGCAGCCAAGACCCAAACCCCAATTCACCCCTCCACTTT. Its protein is CASSQDPNPNSPLHF.

The V gene is TRBV3-1 (or the pseudogene TRBV3-2), the J gene TRBJ1-4; the D gene is possibly TRBD1 (6 bases). The CDR3 consists of 16 residues. Germline loops: CDR1 LGHDT, CDR2 YNNKEL (reference sequence). V lost 5 bases to trimming and J lost 2 bases, with 15 bases between them. The CDR3 loop is CASSFSRGKTNEKLFF. CDR3 nucleotides: TGTGCCAGCAGCTTTAGCAGGGGAAAGACTAATGAAAAACTGTTTTTT.

The chain has TRBV14 and TRBJ1-1; no reliable D call. V lost 8 bases and J lost 0, with 4 bases in between. The germline V gene encodes CDR1 SGHDN and CDR2 FVKESK. This CDR3 has 11 residues. The DNA for the CDR3 is TGTGCCAGCTCCATGAACACTGAAGCTTTCTTT. This gives the protein CASSMNTEAFF.

V and J are TRBV3-1 (or the pseudogene TRBV3-2) and TRBJ2-7; 10 bases align to TRBD1. The germline V gene encodes CDR1 LGHDT and CDR2 YNNKEL (reference sequence). The CDR3 is 16 residues long. V lost 1 base, J lost 4 bases, and 7 bases stayed unmatched. The CDR3 region has the DNA TGTGCCAGCAGCCAAGGGGGACAGGGGTTCACTTACGAGCAGTACTTC. This sequence encodes CASSQGGQGFTYEQYF.

The J gene is TRBJ2-7, the V gene TRBV12-3 or TRBV12-4, with 10 bases that match TRBD2. With V trimmed by 11 bases and J by 6 bases, 10 bases remained unmatched. This CDR3 comprises 13 residues. The CDR3 is CASQREGVGEQYF. In DNA, the CDR3 is TGTGCCTCACAGCGGGAGGGTGTAGGCGAGCAGTACTTC.

This clone was seen a handful of times. The chain is built from TRBV10-3 and TRBJ2-7; D might be TRBD2 (5 bases). The V gene's germline CDR1 is ENHRY and CDR2 SYGVKD. The CDR3 has 15 residues. V was pared by 3 bases and J by 4 bases, with 16 bases between. The CDR3 spells CAISEGTSGVYEQYF. CDR3 bases: TGTGCCATCAGTGAAGGCACTAGTGGAGTTTACGAGCAGTACTTC.

The genes are TRBV2 and TRBJ1-6; weak D call: TRBD1 (5 bases). Germline V CDR1 and CDR2: SNHLY, FYNNEI. V dropped 6 bases and J dropped 8 bases, with 20 bases sitting between them. The CDR3 totals 16 residues. The DNA for the CDR3 is TGTGCCAGCAGCCCAATCGAAGGGGCGATACATTCACCCCTCCACTTT. It translates to CASSPIEGAIHSPLHF.

The CDR3 coding sequence is TGTGCCAGCAGTTCCTTTTGGGGGAGCTCCTACGAGCAGTACTTC. Protein sequence: CASSSFWGSSYEQYF. The chain uses TRBV6-2 or TRBV6-3 and TRBJ2-7; D is perhaps TRBD1 or TRBD2 (5 bases each). The length of the CDR3 is 15 residues. The germline gives CDR1 MNHEY, CDR2 SVGEGT. V was cut by 4 bases and J by 0 bases, with 13 bases left in between.

This clone has only a few counts. The chain recombines TRBV15 with TRBJ2-1, with a tentative D call TRBD2 (7 bases). V gave up 0 bases and J gave up 4 bases, with 10 bases separating them. Germline V gene sequence: CDR1 LNHNV, CDR2 YYDKDF (reference sequence). The CDR3 is 15 amino acids. DNA of the CDR3: TGTGCCACCAGCAGAGACAGCGGGACATACAATGAGCAGTTCTTC. It specifies CATSRDSGTYNEQFF.

The V gene is TRBV5-5, the J gene TRBJ2-7; maybe TRBD1 (5 bases). The germline V and J ends were trimmed by 4 bases and 0 bases, with 23 bases remaining between them. Per the germline V gene, CDR1 is SGHKS and CDR2 is YYEKEE (reference sequence). The CDR3 is 18 amino acids. The CDR3 protein is CASSQGGRFPLPSYEQYF. In nucleotides, the CDR3 is TGTGCCAGCAGCCAGGGTGGTAGGTTCCCCCTCCCCTCCTACGAGCAGTACTTC.